This TCR beta chain was retrieved from a study of cytomegalovirus exposure and HLA in healthy donors. CDR3 length: 16 residues. Unmatched junction bases numbered 11, after V lost 4 bases and J lost 6 bases. CDR1 MNHEY and CDR2 SMNVEV come from the germline V gene (reference sequence). Study-level findings and limits: Later analysis identified around 15,000 TCR beta sequences associated with HLA alleles, using a false discovery rate threshold of 0.05. Some public TCRs appeared in many individuals, while most sequences were rare.

PCR primers comprised 60 Vbeta and 13 Jbeta primers. Some clones are missing from TCRdb's copy, which holds only in-frame ones; the method was immunoSEQ multiplex PCR. This table has roughly 52,000 clones, approximately 80% appearing once. As concerns this clone: Its antigen is not identified.

Material for sequencing was PBMCs. The chain uses TRBV27 and TRBJ2-1; TRBD1 aligns across 8 bases. The receptor comes from a female donor in good health and CMV-seronegative. The CDR3 nucleotides are TGTGCCAGCAGTTCGTACCGGACAGGGTCGAGCAATGAGCAGTTCTTC. Its translation is CASSSYRTGSSNEQFF.